These 29 T cell receptor beta chains came from one sample sequenced in a study of T cell responses to AZD1222 COVID-19 vaccine. Clones were sequenced by immunoSEQ multiplex PCR, and TCRdb holds only the in-frame ones, with some missing. The profile shows approximately 140,000 clones, about 90% of them singletons. The sample in question was peripheral blood, obtained on day 0 of AZD1222 vaccination. The receptor source for this set is an adult in good health.

The chain combines TRBV6-5 with TRBJ1-3; D ambiguous. CDR1 is MNHEY, CDR2 SVGAGI, per germline. The germline V and J ends were trimmed by 6 bases and 3 bases, with 3 bases remaining between them. The CDR3 is 11 amino acids. The CDR3 DNA is TGTGCCAGCAGACGTGGAAACACCATATATTTT. Amino acids: CASRRGNTIYF.

This chain joins TRBV7-2 and TRBJ2-7; 8 bases line up with TRBD2. V dropped 6 bases and J dropped 5; count of bases not matched to a gene: 6. CDR3 length: 13 amino acids. Per the germline V gene, CDR1 is SGHTA and CDR2 is FQGNSA. Here the CDR3 DNA reads TGTGCCAGCAGGAGCGGGAGCGGGAACGAGCAGTACTTC. The encoded protein is CASRSGSGNEQYF.

The chain couples TRBV7-2 to TRBJ2-3, with D hard to call. The CDR3 loop spans 16 amino acids. The germline V gene has CDR1 SGHTA and CDR2 FQGNSA. Deletions cut 3 bases from V and 3 bases from J, with 16 bases between. The DNA for the CDR3 is TGTGCCAGCAGCTTTGGCTGGGCGGTAGGGACAGATACGCAGTATTTT. This sequence encodes CASSFGWAVGTDTQYF.

This clone was detected a few times. The chain has TRBV19 and TRBJ1-2; 9 positions agree with TRBD1. The CDR3 is 14 residues long. Germline V CDR1 and CDR2: LNHDA, SQIVND (reference sequence). Trimming removed 5 bases from V and 4 bases from J; junction bases left unmatched: 5. CDR3 nucleotide sequence: TGTGCCAGTAGTGGCCCGACAGGGGGCTATGGCTACACCTTC. This sequence encodes CASSGPTGGYGYTF. Complete variable domain (other parts from reference TRBV19 and TRBJ1-2): DGGITQSPKYLFRKEGQNVTLSCEQNLNHDAMYWYRQDPGQGLRLIYYSQIVNDFQKGDIAEGYSVSREKKESFPLTVTSAQKNPTAFYLCASSGPTGGYGYTFGSGTRLTVV.

V is TRBV11-3 and J is TRBJ2-1; TRBD2 agrees at 9 bases. V lost 4 bases and J lost 9; bases outside the gene matches: 4. Germline CDR1 and CDR2: SGHNT and YENEEA. The CDR3 contains 13 residues. CDR3 nucleotides: TGTGCCAGCAGCTCTAGCGGGAATGGTGAGCAGTTCTTC. Encoded protein: CASSSSGNGEQFF.

This clone has only one observation. Other nucleotide sequences in the sample specify the same CDR3. The genes are TRBV12-5 and TRBJ2-3; D is unresolved. Looked up from germline, CDR1 is LGHNT and CDR2 is FRNRAP. V was trimmed by 0 bases and J by 1 base, leaving 2 bases between them. CDR3 length: 13 amino acids. DNA for the CDR3: TGTGCTAGTGGTTTGGTGGGCACAGATACGCAGTATTTT. It codes for CASGLVGTDTQYF.

This clone was recorded once. Other nucleotide sequences from this sample produce the same CDR3. The chain uses TRBV19 and TRBJ1-1; 9 nucleotides align to TRBD1. The trim removed 4 bases at V and 1 base at J, leaving 1 base unmatched. In germline, CDR1 is LNHDA, CDR2 SQIVND (reference sequence). The CDR3 has 14 amino acids. For the CDR3, the DNA is TGTGCCAGTAGTACGGGACAGGGGAACACTGAAGCTTTCTTT. Translated, it gives CASSTGQGNTEAFF.

The chain couples TRBV4-2 to TRBJ1-5; 8 positions match TRBD1. The V and J ends lost 4 bases and 5 bases, in that order; junction bases with no gene match: 4. The CDR3 is made up of 14 amino acids. The germline gives CDR1 LGHNA, CDR2 YNFKEQ. CDR3 bases: TGTGCCAGCAGCCTAGACAGGGGTCATCAGCCCCAGCATTTT. Translating it yields CASSLDRGHQPQHF.

V and J are TRBV12-3 or TRBV12-4 and TRBJ1-2; no reliable D call. The length of the CDR3 is 13 residues. Trimming pared 1 base from V and 10 bases from J, leaving 13 bases between. CDR3 sequence: CASSLDGRLFYTF. As DNA, the CDR3 is TGTGCCAGCAGTTTAGACGGACGTCTCTTCTACACCTTC.

The chain uses TRBV5-4 and TRBJ2-7, with 12 bases lining up with TRBD2. J gave up 5 bases and V 2 bases, and 11 bases lay outside the gene matches. The CDR3 extends over 17 amino acids. The germline CDR1 and CDR2 sequences are SGHNT and YYREEE (reference sequence). The CDR3 is CASSFAGGLAGLNEQYF. The CDR3 DNA sequence: TGTGCCAGCAGCTTCGCGGGCGGACTAGCGGGACTCAACGAGCAGTACTTC.

V and J are TRBV6-1 and TRBJ1-6; no definite D call. V lost 3 bases to trimming and J lost 11 bases, with 14 bases between them. Germline V gives CDR1 MNHNS, CDR2 SASEGT. The length of the CDR3 is 14 residues. The CDR3 DNA sequence: TGTGCCAGCAGTGAGGCCGGCCTGAATCCACCCCTCCACTTT. Residues: CASSEAGLNPPLHF.

This clone was detected a few times. The chain has TRBV9 and TRBJ2-5, with 11 bases that match TRBD2. Germline V lookup: CDR1 SGDLS, CDR2 YYNGEE. The CDR3 contains 16 residues. The J segment lost 2 bases and the V segment lost 4 bases, leaving 7 bases of the junction unmatched. The CDR3 DNA reads as TGTGCCAGCAGCCAATCCGGGACTAGCGGACAAGAGACCCAGTACTTC. It codes for CASSQSGTSGQETQYF.

CDR3 amino acids: CASSISPSGDAGELFF. The CDR3 DNA reads TGTGCCAGTAGTATATCACCCAGCGGGGACGCCGGGGAGCTGTTTTTT. V is TRBV19 and J is TRBJ2-2, with 7 bases matching TRBD2. The trim removed 2 bases at V and 6 bases at J, leaving 9 bases unmatched. Germline CDR1 is LNHDA and CDR2 is SQIVND (reference sequence). The CDR3 loop spans 16 amino acids.

This clone was observed a single time. J is TRBJ2-1 and V is TRBV7-9; 9 bases match TRBD1. V shed 7 bases, J shed 8 bases, and the junction held 6 bases outside the gene matches. Germline CDR1 and CDR2: SEHNR and FQNEAQ (reference sequence). The length of the CDR3 is 13 residues. CDR3 loop: CASTLDRGDEQFF. Here the CDR3 DNA reads TGTGCCAGCACCCTGGACAGGGGAGATGAGCAGTTCTTC.

This chain connects TRBV13 to TRBJ2-5; a possible D gene is TRBD2 (5 bases). V was pared by 5 bases and J by 4 bases, with 11 bases between. This CDR3 has 13 amino acids. Germline V gene lookup returns CDR1 PRHDT and CDR2 FYEKMQ (reference sequence). The CDR3 DNA follows: TGTGCCAGCAGCCCGACTACCTTAGAGACCCAGTACTTC. This sequence encodes CASSPTTLETQYF.

This clone occurred once. This sequence joins TRBV2 and TRBJ2-7; perhaps TRBD2 as D (6 bases). The CDR3 spans 12 residues. The V gene's germline CDR1 is SNHLY and CDR2 FYNNEI. The V gene lost 8 bases and the J gene lost 7 bases, with 15 bases spanning the gap. CDR3 in DNA: TGTGCCAGCGGCCTTTCCGCGGGGGAGCAGTACTTC. This sequence encodes CASGLSAGEQYF.

The chain uses TRBV5-8 and TRBJ1-1; possibly TRBD1 for D (5 bases). The V end lost 4 bases, the J end lost 1 base, and 23 bases lay between the germline ends. Germline CDR1 is SGHTS and CDR2 is YDEGEE. The CDR3 is made up of 18 amino acids. The DNA for the CDR3 is TGTGCCAGCAGCGGATTAGTAGTGGACATCACTCGGAACACTGAAGCTTTCTTT. Translated, it gives CASSGLVVDITRNTEAFF.

This clone was detected a few times. The gene calls are TRBV7-2 and TRBJ2-7; 8 positions match TRBD1. CDR1 and CDR2 from the germline V gene are SGHTA and FQGNSA. The CDR3 loop spans 14 amino acids. Trimming at V came to 1 base and at J to 3 bases, leaving 2 bases not matched to a gene. CDR3 sequence reads: CASSLETGVYEQYF. The CDR3 nucleotides are TGTGCCAGCAGCTTAGAGACAGGGGTCTACGAGCAGTACTTC.

This chain joins TRBV5-1 and TRBJ1-4; D perhaps matches TRBD1 (6 bases). The V and J ends lost 6 bases and 4 bases respectively, with 16 bases between them. Germline V gives CDR1 SGHRS, CDR2 YFSETQ. This CDR3 contains 15 residues. This chain's CDR3 is CASNGGTIGNEKLFF. The CDR3 region has the DNA TGCGCCAGCAACGGCGGGACAATCGGTAATGAAAAACTGTTTTTT.

The CDR3 region is CASSLGGYGAGYEQFF. CDR3 sequence (DNA): TGCGCCAGCAGCTTGGGCGGGTATGGGGCGGGATATGAGCAGTTCTTC. The V call is TRBV5-1, the J call TRBJ2-1, with D maybe TRBD2 (6 bases). The CDR3 consists of 16 residues. The germline gives CDR1 SGHRS, CDR2 YFSETQ. The germline V and J ends were trimmed by 0 bases and 8 bases, with 18 bases remaining between them.

The V gene is TRBV7-9, the J gene TRBJ1-3, with a weak D call TRBD1 (6 bases). Germline CDR1 and CDR2: SEHNR and FQNEAQ (reference sequence). The CDR3 contains 11 residues. Trimming stripped 2 bases from V and 15 bases from J, with 11 bases between. CDR3 region: CASSLHREEYF. CDR3 bases: TGTGCCAGCAGCTTACACAGGGAAGAATATTTT.

In this sample, this clone turned up once. V and J are TRBV28 and TRBJ2-5; 7 bases agree with TRBD2. The trim removed 8 bases at V and 5 bases at J, leaving 8 bases unmatched. This CDR3 region has 13 residues. Per the germline V gene, CDR1 is MDHEN and CDR2 is SYDVKM. The DNA for the CDR3 is TGTGCCAGCCGCGGGAGTCTTTCGGAGACCCAGTACTTC. Its translation is CASRGSLSETQYF. Combining the CDR3 with reference TRBV28 and TRBJ2-5 gives the whole variable domain DVKVTQSSRYLVKRTGEKVFLECVQDMDHENMFWYRQDPGLGLRLIYFSYDVKMKEKGDIPEGYSVSREKKERFSLILESASTNQTSMYLCASRGSLSETQYFGPGTRLLVL.

This chain's CDR3 is CASISRGEQYF. The CDR3 region has the DNA TGTGCCAGCATTAGCAGAGGGGAGCAGTACTTC. This rearrangement joins TRBV27 to TRBJ2-7, with a possible D match to TRBD2 (5 bases). The CDR3 extends over 11 amino acids. Trimming pared 7 bases from V and 7 bases from J, leaving 11 bases between. Germline V gene data show CDR1 as MNHEY and CDR2 as SMNVEV (reference sequence).

This chain joins TRBV18 and TRBJ1-6; D gene ambiguous. CDR3 length: 14 amino acids. V was trimmed by 3 bases and J by 6 bases, leaving 9 bases between them. Germline CDR1 KGHSH, CDR2 LQKENI. This chain's CDR3 is CASSPGSRNSPLHF. The CDR3 DNA reads as TGTGCCAGCTCACCGGGGAGCCGTAATTCACCCCTCCACTTT.

The chain is built from TRBV9 and TRBJ1-2; no clear D. V lost 0 bases to trimming and J lost 6 bases, with 9 bases between them. CDR1 SGDLS and CDR2 YYNGEE come from the germline V gene. The CDR3 is 13 residues long. DNA for the CDR3: TGTGCCAGCAGCGTAGGACACGATAATGGCTACACCTTC. This translates into CASSVGHDNGYTF.

The CDR3 sequence: CASSLGTGTYNEQFF. In nucleotides, the CDR3 is TGTGCCAGCAGTTTAGGGACAGGGACCTACAATGAGCAGTTCTTC. V is TRBV28 and J is TRBJ2-1; 9 nucleotides align to TRBD1. With 2 bases clipped from V and 2 bases from J, the junction kept 1 base outside the gene matches. This CDR3 has 15 amino acids. Germline V gives CDR1 MDHEN, CDR2 SYDVKM.

The CDR3: CSVQALMGGNTIYF. CDR3 in DNA: TGCAGCGTCCAGGCCCTGATGGGTGGAAACACCATATATTTT. The genes are TRBV29-1 and TRBJ1-3, with D unresolved. Germline CDR1 and CDR2: SQVTM and ANQGSEA. The CDR3 runs to 14 residues. V was trimmed by 6 bases and J by 3 bases, leaving 15 bases between them.

V and J are TRBV6-2 or TRBV6-3 and TRBJ2-7; TRBD2 agrees at 9 bases. This CDR3 is 17 amino acids long. Germline V gene data show CDR1 as MNHEY and CDR2 as SVGEGT. V lost 5 bases to trimming and J lost 4 bases; unmatched junction nucleotides: 15. The CDR3 is CASSRPSGSGGVYEQYF. In DNA, the CDR3 is TGTGCCAGCAGTCGGCCCAGTGGTAGCGGGGGAGTTTACGAGCAGTACTTC.

The V gene is TRBV5-4, the J gene TRBJ2-7; D gene ambiguous. Deletions cut 0 bases from V and 0 bases from J, with 7 bases between. Germline V CDR1 and CDR2: SGHNT, YYREEE (reference sequence). The CDR3 consists of 14 residues. CDR3 region: CASSLEVGSYEQYF. CDR3 nucleotides: TGTGCCAGCAGCTTGGAGGTCGGCTCCTACGAGCAGTACTTC.